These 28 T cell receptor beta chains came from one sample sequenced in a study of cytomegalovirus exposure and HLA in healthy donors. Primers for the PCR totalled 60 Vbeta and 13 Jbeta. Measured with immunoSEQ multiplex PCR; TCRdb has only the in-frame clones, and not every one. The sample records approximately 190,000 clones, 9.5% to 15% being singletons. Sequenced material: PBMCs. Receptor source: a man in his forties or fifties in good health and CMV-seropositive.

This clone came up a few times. The CDR3 sequence is CASSLDRGQSETQYF. DNA of the CDR3: TGTGCCAGCAGCTTGGACAGGGGTCAGTCAGAGACCCAGTACTTC. The genes are TRBV5-4 and TRBJ2-5; 7 bases line up with TRBD1. Germline CDR1 reads SGHNT; CDR2 reads YYREEE (reference sequence). Germline trimming cut 0 bases from V and 4 bases from J; bases unmatched to any gene: 6. This CDR3 has 15 residues.

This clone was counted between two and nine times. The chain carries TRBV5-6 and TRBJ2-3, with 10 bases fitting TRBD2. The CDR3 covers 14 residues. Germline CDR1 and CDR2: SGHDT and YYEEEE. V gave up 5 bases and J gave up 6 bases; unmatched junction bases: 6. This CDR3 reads CASRSSGGWDTQYF. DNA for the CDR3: TGTGCCAGCAGGTCTAGCGGGGGTTGGGATACGCAGTATTTT.

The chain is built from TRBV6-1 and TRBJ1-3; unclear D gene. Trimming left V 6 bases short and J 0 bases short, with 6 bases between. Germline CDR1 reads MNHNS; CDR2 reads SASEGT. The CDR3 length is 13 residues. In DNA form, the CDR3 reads TGTGCCAGCAGGGGCTTCTCTGGAAACACCATATATTTT. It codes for CASRGFSGNTIYF.

The CDR3 protein is CASSVTGQDYGYTF. The CDR3 DNA reads as TGTGCCAGCAGCGTGACAGGGCAGGACTATGGCTACACCTTC. The V call is TRBV9, the J call TRBJ1-2, with 7 nucleotides matching TRBD1. The CDR3 spans 14 residues. CDR1 and CDR2 from the germline V gene are SGDLS and YYNGEE. The junction had 4 bases not matched to a gene; V was cut back by 2 bases and J by 3 bases. Full variable domain (outside the CDR3, taken from reference TRBV9 and TRBJ1-2): DSGVTQTPKHLITATGQRVTLRCSPRSGDLSVYWYQQSLDQGLQFLIQYYNGEERAKGNILERFSAQQFPDLHSELNLSSLELGDSALYFCASSVTGQDYGYTFGSGTRLTVV.

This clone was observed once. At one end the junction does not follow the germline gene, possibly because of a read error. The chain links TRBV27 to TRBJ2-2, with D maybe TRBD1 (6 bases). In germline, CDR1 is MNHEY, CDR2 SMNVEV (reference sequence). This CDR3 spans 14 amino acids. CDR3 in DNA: TGTGCCAGCGGGACAAGGGGCGGCACCGAGGAGCTGTTTTTT. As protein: CASGTRGGTEELFF.

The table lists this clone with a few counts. The CDR3 bases are TGTGCCAGCAGCACCCAAGCGGGACAGGGGTTCGATGCTTTCTTT. This gives the protein CASSTQAGQGFDAFF. The chain carries TRBV7-9 and TRBJ1-1; TRBD1 matches at 10 bases. The CDR3 consists of 15 residues. V lost 5 bases and J lost 11; bases outside the gene matches: 14. Germline V gene sequence: CDR1 SEHNR, CDR2 FQNEAQ (reference sequence).

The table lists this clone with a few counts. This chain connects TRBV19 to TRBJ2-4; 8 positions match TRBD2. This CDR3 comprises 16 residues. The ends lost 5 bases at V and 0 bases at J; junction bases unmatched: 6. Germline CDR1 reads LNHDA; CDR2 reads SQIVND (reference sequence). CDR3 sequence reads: CASSGRLAIAKNIQYF. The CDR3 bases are TGTGCCAGTAGTGGGCGACTAGCGATAGCCAAAAACATTCAGTACTTC.

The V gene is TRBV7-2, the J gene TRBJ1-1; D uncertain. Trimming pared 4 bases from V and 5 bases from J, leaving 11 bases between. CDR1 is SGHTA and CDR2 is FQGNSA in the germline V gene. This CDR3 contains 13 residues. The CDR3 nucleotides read TGTGCCAGCAGCTATTCCACGCGGACTGAAGCTTTCTTT. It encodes CASSYSTRTEAFF.

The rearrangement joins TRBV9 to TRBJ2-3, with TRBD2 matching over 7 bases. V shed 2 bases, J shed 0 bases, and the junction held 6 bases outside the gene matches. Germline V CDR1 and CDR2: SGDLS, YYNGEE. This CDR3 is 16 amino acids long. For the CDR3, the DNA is TGTGCCAGCAGCGTGCAGCGGGGTTCTAGCACAGATACGCAGTATTTT. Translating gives CASSVQRGSSTDTQYF.

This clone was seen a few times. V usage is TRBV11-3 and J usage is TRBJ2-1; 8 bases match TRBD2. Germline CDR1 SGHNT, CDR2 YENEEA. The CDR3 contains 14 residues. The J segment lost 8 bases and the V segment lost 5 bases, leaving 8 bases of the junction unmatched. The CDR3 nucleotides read TGTGCCAGCAGCCCCCGGACTAGCCGAGATGAGCAGTTCTTC. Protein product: CASSPRTSRDEQFF. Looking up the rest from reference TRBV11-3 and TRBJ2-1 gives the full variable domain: EAGVVQSPRYKIIEKKQPVAFWCNPISGHNTLYWYLQNLGQGPELLIRYENEEAVDDSQLPKDRFSAERLKGVDSTLKIQPAELGDSAVYLCASSPRTSRDEQFFGPGTRLTVL.

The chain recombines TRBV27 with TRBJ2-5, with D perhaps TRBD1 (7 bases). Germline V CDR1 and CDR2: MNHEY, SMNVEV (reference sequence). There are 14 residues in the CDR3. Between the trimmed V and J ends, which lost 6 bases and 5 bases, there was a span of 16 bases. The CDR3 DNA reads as TGTGCCAGCAGCCCACAGGGGAGGAGGGAGACCCAGTACTTC. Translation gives CASSPQGRRETQYF.

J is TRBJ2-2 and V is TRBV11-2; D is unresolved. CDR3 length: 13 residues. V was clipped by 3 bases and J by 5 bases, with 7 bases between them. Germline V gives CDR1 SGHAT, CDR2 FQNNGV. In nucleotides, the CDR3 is TGTGCCAGCAGCTTTACGAGGACCGGGGAGCTGTTTTTT. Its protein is CASSFTRTGELFF.

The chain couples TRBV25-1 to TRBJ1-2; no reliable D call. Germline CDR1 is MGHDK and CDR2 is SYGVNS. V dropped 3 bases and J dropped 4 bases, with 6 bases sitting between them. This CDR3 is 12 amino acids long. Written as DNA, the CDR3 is TGTGCCAGCAGTGACTTCCCCTATGGCTACACCTTC. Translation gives CASSDFPYGYTF.

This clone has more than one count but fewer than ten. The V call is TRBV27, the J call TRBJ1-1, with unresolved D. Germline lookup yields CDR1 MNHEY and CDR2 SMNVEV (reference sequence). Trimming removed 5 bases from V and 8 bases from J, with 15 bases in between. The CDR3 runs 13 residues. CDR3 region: CASSLNSWREAFF. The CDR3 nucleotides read TGTGCCAGCAGTCTCAATAGTTGGCGGGAAGCTTTCTTT.

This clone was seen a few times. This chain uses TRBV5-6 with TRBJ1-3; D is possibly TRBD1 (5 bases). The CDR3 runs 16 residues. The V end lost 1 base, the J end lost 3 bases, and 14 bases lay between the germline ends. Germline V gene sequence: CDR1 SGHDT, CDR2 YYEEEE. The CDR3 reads CASSLYGGEVGNTIYF. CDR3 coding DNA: TGTGCCAGCAGCTTGTATGGGGGGGAAGTTGGAAACACCATATATTTT.

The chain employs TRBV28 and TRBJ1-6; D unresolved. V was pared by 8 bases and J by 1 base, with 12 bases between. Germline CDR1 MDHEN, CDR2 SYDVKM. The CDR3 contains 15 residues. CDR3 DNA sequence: TGTGCCAGCTACTCTATCCTGTCCTATAATTCACCCCTCCACTTT. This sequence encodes CASYSILSYNSPLHF.

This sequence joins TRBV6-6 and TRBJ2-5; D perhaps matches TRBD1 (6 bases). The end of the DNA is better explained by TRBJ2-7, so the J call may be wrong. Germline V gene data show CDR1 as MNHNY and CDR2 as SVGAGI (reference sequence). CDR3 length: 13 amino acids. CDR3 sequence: CASRMGQAYEQYF. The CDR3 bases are TGTGCCAGCAGGATGGGACAAGCCTACGAGCAGTACTTC.

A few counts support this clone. CDR3 protein: CASSVRGETQYF. CDR3 bases: TGTGCCAGCAGCGTCAGGGGGGAGACCCAGTACTTC. This sequence joins TRBV7-3 and TRBJ2-5; TRBD1 matches at 7 bases. V was pared by 5 bases and J by 5 bases, with 2 bases of the junction left unmatched. In germline, CDR1 is SGHTA, CDR2 FQGTGA. The CDR3 extends over 12 amino acids.

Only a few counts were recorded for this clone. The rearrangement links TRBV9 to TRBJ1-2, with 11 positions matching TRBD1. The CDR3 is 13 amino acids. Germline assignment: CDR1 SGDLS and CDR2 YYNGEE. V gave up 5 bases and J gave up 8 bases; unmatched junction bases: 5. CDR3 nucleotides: TGTGCCAGCAGGGGACAGGGGGTCGGCGGCTACACCTTC. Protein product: CASRGQGVGGYTF.

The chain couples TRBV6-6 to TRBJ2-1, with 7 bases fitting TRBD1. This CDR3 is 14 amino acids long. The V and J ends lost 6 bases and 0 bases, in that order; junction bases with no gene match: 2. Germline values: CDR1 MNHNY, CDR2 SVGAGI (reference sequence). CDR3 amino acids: CASRGQSSYNEQFF. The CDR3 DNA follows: TGTGCCAGCAGGGGACAGTCCTCCTACAATGAGCAGTTCTTC.

The DNA for the CDR3 is TGTGCCAGCAGCCGGGGGGAAGCTTTCTTT. The encoded protein is CASSRGEAFF. The chain carries TRBV28 and TRBJ1-1; TRBD1 is a possible D gene (5 bases). The length of the CDR3 is 10 residues. CDR1 and CDR2 (germline): MDHEN, SYDVKM. Deletions cut 6 bases from V and 8 bases from J, with 7 bases between.

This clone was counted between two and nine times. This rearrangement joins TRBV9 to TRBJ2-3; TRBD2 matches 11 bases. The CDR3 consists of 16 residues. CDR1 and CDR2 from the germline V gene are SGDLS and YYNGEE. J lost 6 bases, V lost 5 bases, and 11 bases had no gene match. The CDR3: CASSHEASGGRDTQYF. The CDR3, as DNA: TGTGCCAGCAGTCACGAAGCTAGCGGGGGGAGGGATACGCAGTATTTT.

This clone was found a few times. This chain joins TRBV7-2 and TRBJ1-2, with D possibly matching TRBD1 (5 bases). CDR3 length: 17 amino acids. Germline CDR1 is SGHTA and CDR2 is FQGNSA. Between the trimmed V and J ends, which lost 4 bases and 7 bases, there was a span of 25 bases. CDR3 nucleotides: TGTGCCAGCAGCTGGCCTTTCGGCAGGGCAGATCTAAGTGGCTACACCTTC. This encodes CASSWPFGRADLSGYTF.

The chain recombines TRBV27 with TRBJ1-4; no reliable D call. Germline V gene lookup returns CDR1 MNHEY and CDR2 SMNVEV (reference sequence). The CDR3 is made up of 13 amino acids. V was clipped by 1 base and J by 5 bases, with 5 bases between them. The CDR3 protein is CASSLWENEKLFF. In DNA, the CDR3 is TGTGCCAGCAGTTTATGGGAGAATGAAAAACTGTTTTTT.

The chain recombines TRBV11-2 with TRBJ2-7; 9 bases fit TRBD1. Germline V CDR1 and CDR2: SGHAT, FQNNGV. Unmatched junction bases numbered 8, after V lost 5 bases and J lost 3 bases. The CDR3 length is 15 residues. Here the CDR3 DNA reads TGTGCCAGCAGCGCTCCGGGACAGGGATTCTACGAGCAGTACTTC. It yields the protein CASSAPGQGFYEQYF.

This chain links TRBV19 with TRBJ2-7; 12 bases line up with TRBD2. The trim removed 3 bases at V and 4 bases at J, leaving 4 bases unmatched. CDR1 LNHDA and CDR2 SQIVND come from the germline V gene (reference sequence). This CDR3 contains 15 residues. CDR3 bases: TGTGCCAGTAGTATGCGGCTAGCGGGGGGGTACGAGCAGTACTTC. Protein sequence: CASSMRLAGGYEQYF.

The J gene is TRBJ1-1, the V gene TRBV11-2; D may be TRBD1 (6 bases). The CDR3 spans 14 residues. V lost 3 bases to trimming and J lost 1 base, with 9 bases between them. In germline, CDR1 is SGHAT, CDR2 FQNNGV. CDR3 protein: CASSFSRGNTEAFF. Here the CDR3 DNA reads TGTGCCAGCAGCTTCAGCAGGGGGAACACTGAAGCTTTCTTT.

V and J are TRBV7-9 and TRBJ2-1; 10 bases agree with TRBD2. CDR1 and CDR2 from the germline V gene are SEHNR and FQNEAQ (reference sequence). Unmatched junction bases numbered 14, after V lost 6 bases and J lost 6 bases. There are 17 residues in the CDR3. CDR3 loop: CASSHHASGGAVNEQFF. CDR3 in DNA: TGTGCCAGCAGTCATCATGCAAGCGGGGGGGCCGTCAATGAGCAGTTCTTC. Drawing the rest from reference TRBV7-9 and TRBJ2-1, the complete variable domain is DTGVSQNPRHKITKRGQNVTFRCDPISEHNRLYWYRQTLGQGPEFLTYFQNEAQLEKSRLLSDRFSAERPKGSFSTLEIQRTEQGDSAMYLCASSHHASGGAVNEQFFGPGTRLTVL.